Each of the 27 T cell receptor beta chains below was sequenced from the same sample in a study of blood T cell repertoires in COVID-19. This table comes from immunoSEQ multiplex PCR, and its TCRdb copy is limited to in-frame clones, with some not included. The profile shows some 90,000 clones, more than 80% of them singletons. The sequencing sample was made of peripheral blood. The receptors were sampled from a woman in her 70s with acute or convalescent COVID-19.

The chain's CDR3 is CASRTGTEREQYF. DNA for the CDR3: TGTGCCAGCAGAACCGGGACAGAGAGGGAGCAGTACTTC. The V and J genes are TRBV12-3 or TRBV12-4 and TRBJ2-7, with TRBD1 identical over 7 bases. The CDR3 loop spans 13 amino acids. With 6 bases clipped from V and 7 bases from J, the junction kept 9 bases outside the gene matches.

The chain links TRBV19 to TRBJ1-1; D possibly corresponds to TRBD1 (6 bases). The germline CDR1 and CDR2 sequences are LNHDA and SQIVND (reference sequence). V lost 6 bases to trimming and J lost 0 bases, with 17 bases between them. The CDR3 consists of 16 residues. CDR3 sequence reads: CASRTTGGRLNTEAFF. The CDR3 DNA sequence: TGTGCCAGTAGGACGACCGGGGGGCGCCTGAACACTGAAGCTTTCTTT.

This clone was recorded only once. The chain uses TRBV28 and TRBJ2-1, with unresolved D. Germline values: CDR1 MDHEN, CDR2 SYDVKM. This CDR3 contains 12 residues. Between the trimmed V and J ends, which lost 4 bases and 4 bases, there was a span of 5 bases. The CDR3 loop reads CASSSTYNEQFF. CDR3 in DNA: TGTGCCAGCAGTTCTACTTACAATGAGCAGTTCTTC.

This clone was seen a few times. J is TRBJ2-7 and V is TRBV7-6; 7 bases are a match to TRBD1. This CDR3 contains 16 residues. J gave up 1 base and V 0 bases, and 6 bases lay outside the gene matches. Germline-derived CDR1 and CDR2 are SGHVS and FNYEAQ. In DNA, the CDR3 is TGTGCCAGCAGCTTAGCGGCCGGGACAGAGTCCTACGAGCAGTACTTC. Translation gives CASSLAAGTESYEQYF. Full variable domain (missing parts from reference TRBV7-6 and TRBJ2-7): GAGVSQSPRYKVTKRGQDVALRCDPISGHVSLYWYRQALGQGPEFLTYFNYEAQQDKSGLPNDRFSAERPEGSISTLTIQRTEQRDSAMYRCASSLAAGTESYEQYFGPGTRLTVT.

The rearrangement joins TRBV27 to TRBJ2-5, with TRBD1 identical over 8 bases. J was trimmed by 4 bases and V by 6 bases; bases with no gene match: 13. The CDR3 extends over 16 amino acids. Germline-derived CDR1 and CDR2 are MNHEY and SMNVEV (reference sequence). The CDR3 nucleotides are TGTGCCAGCAGGCGCAGGGGGCGCGTAGCAGGAGAGACCCAGTACTTC. It yields the protein CASRRRGRVAGETQYF.

The chain uses TRBV9 and TRBJ2-1, with a possible D match to TRBD2 (6 bases). The CDR3 totals 16 residues. Germline CDR1 SGDLS, CDR2 YYNGEE. Trimming took 2 bases from V and 6 from J, leaving 18 bases between them. The DNA of the CDR3 is TGTGCCAGCAGCGTCGAGCCCGGGACTTCGGTCAATGAGCAGTTCTTC. Its protein product is CASSVEPGTSVNEQFF.

This clone was counted only a few times. The V call is TRBV28, the J call TRBJ1-2; D might be TRBD1 (6 bases). Trimming pared 8 bases from V and 6 bases from J, leaving 19 bases between. Germline values: CDR1 MDHEN, CDR2 SYDVKM. The CDR3 length is 14 residues. The CDR3 protein is CASGNRDLGDGYTF. The CDR3, as DNA: TGTGCCAGCGGCAACAGGGATTTAGGAGATGGCTACACCTTC.

V usage is TRBV3-1 (or the pseudogene TRBV3-2) and J usage is TRBJ1-3; TRBD1 is a possible D gene (6 bases). Between the trimmed V and J ends, which lost 2 bases and 0 bases, there was a span of 11 bases. The CDR3 covers 16 residues. The germline CDR1 and CDR2 sequences are LGHDT and YNNKEL (reference sequence). The CDR3 DNA follows: TGTGCCAGCAGCCAATCGGCAGGGGTCTCTGGAAACACCATATATTTT. Translating it yields CASSQSAGVSGNTIYF.

V usage is TRBV7-3 and J usage is TRBJ2-2; 7 nucleotides match TRBD1. This CDR3 has 15 amino acids. With 5 bases clipped from V and 4 bases from J, the junction kept 7 bases outside the gene matches. The germline V gene has CDR1 SGHTA and CDR2 FQGTGA. The CDR3 DNA follows: TGTGCCAGCAGCCTCTCCGGGACAGCCACCGGGGAGCTGTTTTTT. Translating it yields CASSLSGTATGELFF.

The V and J genes are TRBV4-1 and TRBJ1-4; D may be TRBD1 (6 bases). Germline V gives CDR1 MGHRA, CDR2 YSYEKL. CDR3 size: 15 residues. V was trimmed by 3 bases and J by 7 bases, leaving 15 bases between them. The CDR3 sequence: CASSHPGAGVEKLFF. The CDR3 DNA reads as TGCGCCAGCAGCCACCCTGGGGCAGGGGTTGAAAAACTGTTTTTT.

V gene TRBV10-3 combines with J gene TRBJ2-2, with TRBD1 as a possible D gene (5 bases). Trimming removed 0 bases at V and 2 bases at J, with 19 bases between. This CDR3 has 19 amino acids. The germline V gene has CDR1 ENHRY and CDR2 SYGVKD. CDR3 bases: TGTGCCATCAGTGAGTCAAGTAGGGCAGGGCGCCTCAACACCGGGGAGCTGTTTTTT. Its translation is CAISESSRAGRLNTGELFF.

This clone was picked up one time. The rearrangement links TRBV7-9 to TRBJ2-1; D possibly corresponds to TRBD2 (6 bases). The CDR3 contains 13 residues. Trimming took off 8 bases at V and 9 bases at J, with 17 bases between the two ends. Looked up from germline, CDR1 is SEHNR and CDR2 is FQNEAQ (reference sequence). The CDR3 sequence: CASHNLALVEQFF. CDR3 nucleotide sequence: TGTGCCAGCCACAATCTAGCGTTGGTTGAGCAGTTCTTC.

This clone appeared a few times. The rearrangement uses TRBV4-1 and TRBJ2-1, with a weak D call TRBD2 (6 bases). The CDR3 spans 15 residues. Trimming shortened V by 4 bases and J by 6 bases, and 16 bases separated the two germline ends. The V gene's germline CDR1 is MGHRA and CDR2 YSYEKL. The CDR3 is CASSPGLSFSNEQFF. CDR3 sequence (DNA): TGCGCCAGCAGCCCGGGACTGTCATTTAGCAATGAGCAGTTCTTC.

V gene TRBV19 combines with J gene TRBJ1-3; 9 nucleotides match TRBD1. The germline gives CDR1 LNHDA, CDR2 SQIVND (reference sequence). V lost 4 bases to trimming and J lost 2 bases; unmatched junction nucleotides: 3. The length of the CDR3 is 15 residues. CDR3 sequence reads: CASSKGQGTGNTIYF. The DNA for the CDR3 is TGTGCCAGTAGTAAGGGACAGGGAACTGGAAACACCATATATTTT.

This clone appeared a single time. The J gene is TRBJ2-2, the V gene TRBV9, with 14 bases matching TRBD2. Germline V lookup: CDR1 SGDLS, CDR2 YYNGEE. The trim removed 3 bases at V and 3 bases at J, leaving 4 bases unmatched. The CDR3 contains 17 residues. In nucleotides, the CDR3 is TGTGCCAGCAGCGAGACTAGCGGGGGGGCTTACACCGGGGAGCTGTTTTTT. Translated, it gives CASSETSGGAYTGELFF.

V gene TRBV5-1 combines with J gene TRBJ2-2; TRBD2 aligns across 8 bases. CDR3 length: 16 residues. CDR1 and CDR2 from the germline V gene are SGHRS and YFSETQ. The V and J ends lost 2 bases and 4 bases, in that order; junction bases with no gene match: 7. The DNA for the CDR3 is TGCGCCAGCAGCTTCGGACTAGCTCCCTTCACCGGGGAGCTGTTTTTT. Its translation is CASSFGLAPFTGELFF. The whole variable domain, filled in from reference TRBV5-1 and TRBJ2-2, reads KAGVTQTPRYLIKTRGQQVTLSCSPISGHRSVSWYQQTPGQGLQFLFEYFSETQRNKGNFPGRFSGRQFSNSRSEMNVSTLELGDSALYLCASSFGLAPFTGELFFGEGSRLTVL.

The chain recombines TRBV11-1 with TRBJ2-2; TRBD1 matches 10 bases. This CDR3 spans 15 amino acids. The germline V gene encodes CDR1 SGHAT and CDR2 FQDESV (reference sequence). After removal of 3 bases from V and 7 bases from J, the junction contained 5 bases not matched to a gene. The CDR3 spells CASSLTGGGGGELFF. DNA for the CDR3: TGTGCCAGCAGCTTGACAGGGGGCGGAGGCGGGGAGCTGTTTTTT.

V is TRBV28 and J is TRBJ1-2, with 9 bases aligning to TRBD1. Germline CDR1 reads MDHEN; CDR2 reads SYDVKM. The ends lost 3 bases at V and 4 bases at J; junction bases unmatched: 3. CDR3 size: 14 residues. The DNA of the CDR3 is TGTGCCAGCAGTTTCTCGGACAGGGGCTATGGCTACACCTTC. As protein: CASSFSDRGYGYTF.

The rearrangement uses TRBV5-6 and TRBJ2-2; a weak D match, TRBD1 (6 bases). Per germline, CDR1 SGHDT and CDR2 YYEEEE. The CDR3 consists of 15 residues. V lost 1 base, J lost 6 bases, and 13 bases lay in between. CDR3 coding DNA: TGTGCCAGCAGCTTGAACAGGGTGAAATCCGGGGAGCTGTTTTTT. Residues: CASSLNRVKSGELFF.

The chain combines TRBV6-1 with TRBJ1-5; D is undetermined. The germline V gene has CDR1 MNHNS and CDR2 SASEGT. V lost 3 bases, J lost 2 bases, and 8 bases lay in between. This CDR3 has 14 residues. The CDR3, as DNA: TGTGCCAGCAGTGAGTCTTTAGGCAATCAGCCCCAGCATTTT. Translated: CASSESLGNQPQHF.

The V call is TRBV5-6, the J call TRBJ2-5, with D tentatively TRBD1 (6 bases). Germline-derived CDR1 and CDR2 are SGHDT and YYEEEE. This CDR3 spans 12 amino acids. Trimming stripped 3 bases from V and 3 bases from J, with 6 bases between. CDR3 DNA sequence: TGTGCCAGCAGCTGGACAGAAGAGACCCAGTACTTC. Encoded protein: CASSWTEETQYF.

The J gene is TRBJ1-1, the V gene TRBV6-5; TRBD1 aligns across 7 bases. This CDR3 has 14 residues. J lost 2 bases, V lost 6 bases, and 6 bases had no gene match. The germline V gene encodes CDR1 MNHEY and CDR2 SVGAGI. The CDR3 sequence: CASRNTGANTEAFF. The DNA for the CDR3 is TGTGCCAGCAGGAATACAGGGGCAAACACTGAAGCTTTCTTT.

The rearrangement joins TRBV5-1 to TRBJ2-1; D might be TRBD1 (6 bases). Looked up from germline, CDR1 is SGHRS and CDR2 is YFSETQ. The CDR3 is 15 amino acids. V was clipped by 0 bases and J by 3 bases, with 10 bases between them. The DNA of the CDR3 is TGCGCCAGCAGCTTGGTGGGGGCTCTCTACAATGAGCAGTTCTTC. Protein: CASSLVGALYNEQFF.

This sequence joins TRBV30 and TRBJ2-5; TRBD2 aligns across 9 bases. The germline gives CDR1 GTSNPN, CDR2 SVGIG (reference sequence). V lost 7 bases, J lost 2 bases, and 5 bases stayed unmatched. This CDR3 has 13 amino acids. CDR3 in amino acids: CASRGGSQETQYF. CDR3 sequence (DNA): TGTGCCTCGCGGGGGGGCTCTCAAGAGACCCAGTACTTC.

The chain has TRBV4-1 and TRBJ2-7; 11 bases are a match to TRBD1. This CDR3 spans 16 amino acids. CDR1 is MGHRA and CDR2 is YSYEKL in the germline V gene. With 4 bases clipped from V and 4 bases from J, the junction kept 9 bases outside the gene matches. In DNA form, the CDR3 reads TGCGCCAGCAGCCCCCCCGGACAGGGGGCGGTATACGAGCAGTACTTC. Translation gives CASSPPGQGAVYEQYF.

The J gene is TRBJ2-3, the V gene TRBV24-1; D not certain. CDR3 length: 13 residues. Germline CDR1 KGHDR, CDR2 SFDVKD. V lost 0 bases and J 6 bases, leaving 6 bases between the germline ends. The CDR3 spells CATSDLTEDTQYF. The DNA of the CDR3 is TGTGCCACCAGTGATTTGACCGAGGATACGCAGTATTTT.

This clone was counted once. The CDR3 is CAWSWGQRPNYGYTF. The CDR3 coding sequence is TGTGCCTGGAGCTGGGGACAGCGGCCAAACTATGGCTACACCTTC. This chain links TRBV30 with TRBJ1-2; 7 nucleotides align to TRBD1. The CDR3 covers 15 residues. Germline V lookup: CDR1 GTSNPN, CDR2 SVGIG (reference sequence). Losses at the gene ends were 3 bases for V and 2 bases for J; bases not matched to a gene: 9.